This T cell receptor beta chain was observed in a study of blood T cells in healthy people across ages. Drawn from each donor were roughly 10 milliliters of peripheral blood. PBMCs, at least 6 million per sample, were isolated. PCR was performed a second time for about 7 to 11 cycles using a sample-barcoded 5' primer and a J-beta primer mix. Each CDR3 protein gets one entry after TCRdb re-called the 5' RACE reads with MiXCR. Of some 900,000 distinct CDR3 sequences listed, under 30% are singletons. This clonotype was found many times. What it binds is not known. Study results and caveats: In older individuals, TCR beta diversity per million T cells was lower, falling roughly linearly with age. Naive and antigen-experienced cells could not be conclusively compared, given unsorted PBMCs.

The CDR3 has 15 residues. Germline V gene sequence: CDR1 SGHKS, CDR2 YYEKEE (reference sequence). The V gene lost 1 base and the J gene lost 4 bases, with 14 bases spanning the gap. This clonotype originated in a woman of 80 years or more in good health. V gene TRBV5-5 combines with J gene TRBJ1-2; D is possibly TRBD1 (5 bases). Material: blood. CDR3 coding DNA: TGTGCCAGCAGCTTGTCGGGGCAGACCGGCTATGGCTACACCTTC. This sequence encodes CASSLSGQTGYGYTF.